This T cell receptor beta chain is from a study of cytomegalovirus exposure and HLA in healthy donors. General study points: V- and J-gene trimming in TCR beta was tied to a missense DCLRE1C variant by an analysis performed later.

PCR used 60 Vbeta primers and 13 Jbeta primers. Sequencing used immunoSEQ multiplex PCR; TCRdb keeps in-frame clones, though not all of them. The repertoire holds tens of thousands of clones, around 72% seen once, with around 10% in the top ten. Germline assignment: CDR1 DFQATT and CDR2 SNEGSKA (reference sequence). Trimming removed 6 bases at V and 7 bases at J, with 12 bases between. CDR3 length: 11 residues. As concerns this clone: Its antigen is currently unknown.

The specimen was PBMCs. The V call is TRBV20-1, the J call TRBJ1-1, with unresolved D. The receptor was isolated from a woman between 35 and 50 years old in good health and CMV-seropositive. CDR3 sequence: CSALGSYEAFF. DNA for the CDR3: TGCAGTGCCCTAGGCAGCTATGAAGCTTTCTTT.